The 17 T cell receptor beta chains below were found in one sample sequenced in a study of blood T cell repertoires in COVID-19. The protocol was immunoSEQ multiplex PCR, while the TCRdb copy is restricted to in-frame clones and leaves out a portion. This sample has 200,000 to 250,000 clones; roughly 84% occur once, and the top ten carry approximately 2.6%. Sequencing used peripheral blood. These receptors were taken from a man in his fifties who had recovered from COVID-19.

This sequence joins TRBV4-1 and TRBJ1-1; 10 positions match TRBD1. CDR1 MGHRA and CDR2 YSYEKL come from the germline V gene. This CDR3 region has 16 residues. V gave up 0 bases and J gave up 6 bases; unmatched junction bases: 7. CDR3: CASSQDRQGARSEAFF. CDR3 DNA sequence: TGCGCCAGCAGCCAAGATCGACAGGGGGCCCGATCTGAAGCTTTCTTT.

The V gene is TRBV7-9, the J gene TRBJ2-1; 10 nucleotides align to TRBD1. Trimming removed 4 bases from V and 7 bases from J; junction bases left unmatched: 4. Germline values: CDR1 SEHNR, CDR2 FQNEAQ (reference sequence). The CDR3 has 14 residues. The CDR3 here is CASSSRDRGNEQFF. The CDR3 DNA reads as TGTGCCAGCAGCTCGCGGGACAGGGGTAATGAGCAGTTCTTC.

The genes are TRBV19 and TRBJ1-5; D is perhaps TRBD1 (5 bases). The CDR3 contains 20 residues. Trimming cost V 3 bases and J 6 bases, with 30 bases left between them. Per germline, CDR1 LNHDA and CDR2 SQIVND (reference sequence). CDR3 DNA sequence: TGTGCCAGTAGTATCCGGGAGAAGGGCGTTCCAGGGCGGGTAGGTCAGCCCCAGCATTTT. It specifies CASSIREKGVPGRVGQPQHF.

This chain joins TRBV28 and TRBJ1-1; 9 bases are a match to TRBD1. There are 15 residues in the CDR3. Germline V gene data show CDR1 as MDHEN and CDR2 as SYDVKM. Germline trimming cut 2 bases from V and 7 bases from J; bases unmatched to any gene: 8. CDR3 DNA: TGTGCCAGCAGTTTAAGAAAACAGGGGGCCTTTGAAGCTTTCTTT. It codes for CASSLRKQGAFEAFF.

This chain uses TRBV24-1 with TRBJ1-1; no definite D call. CDR3 length: 13 residues. Germline CDR1 is KGHDR and CDR2 is SFDVKD. V was pared by 7 bases and J by 3 bases, with 11 bases between. CDR3 sequence reads: CATSSSGYTEAFF. The CDR3 DNA follows: TGTGCCACCAGCTCCTCAGGTTACACTGAAGCTTTCTTT.

The chain recombines TRBV19 with TRBJ2-6, with D perhaps TRBD1 (6 bases). The germline V and J ends were trimmed by 4 bases and 2 bases, with 6 bases remaining between them. The CDR3 runs to 14 residues. Germline CDR1 reads LNHDA; CDR2 reads SQIVND (reference sequence). The CDR3: CASSRDTGANVLTF. The CDR3 DNA is TGTGCCAGTAGTAGGGACACTGGGGCCAACGTCCTGACTTTC. The full variable domain, its missing parts supplied by reference TRBV19 and TRBJ2-6, is DGGITQSPKYLFRKEGQNVTLSCEQNLNHDAMYWYRQDPGQGLRLIYYSQIVNDFQKGDIAEGYSVSREKKESFPLTVTSAQKNPTAFYLCASSRDTGANVLTFGAGSRLTVL.

The gene calls are TRBV9 and TRBJ2-5, with 11 bases lining up with TRBD2. V dropped 3 bases and J dropped 0; count of bases not matched to a gene: 4. This CDR3 contains 16 residues. Per germline, CDR1 SGDLS and CDR2 YYNGEE. The CDR3 sequence is CASSEGLAGNQETQYF. In DNA form, the CDR3 reads TGTGCCAGCAGCGAAGGACTAGCGGGCAACCAAGAGACCCAGTACTTC. Drawing the rest from reference TRBV9 and TRBJ2-5, the complete variable domain is DSGVTQTPKHLITATGQRVTLRCSPRSGDLSVYWYQQSLDQGLQFLIQYYNGEERAKGNILERFSAQQFPDLHSELNLSSLELGDSALYFCASSEGLAGNQETQYFGPGTRLLVL.

The V gene is TRBV11-2, the J gene TRBJ1-3; no clear D gene. Trimming pared 3 bases from V and 2 bases from J, leaving 20 bases between. Germline V gene sequence: CDR1 SGHAT, CDR2 FQNNGV. The CDR3 is 18 residues long. The CDR3 loop is CASSFLRMGGSAGNTIYF. Here the CDR3 DNA reads TGTGCCAGCAGCTTCCTTCGGATGGGAGGTTCTGCTGGAAACACCATATATTTT.

V and J are TRBV6-6 and TRBJ2-7; a weak D match, TRBD1 (6 bases). The germline V and J ends were trimmed by 5 bases and 3 bases, with 11 bases remaining between them. The CDR3 has 13 amino acids. Germline V CDR1 and CDR2: MNHNY, SVGAGI (reference sequence). CDR3 loop: CASSRTGIYEQYF. The CDR3 nucleotides read TGTGCCAGCAGTCGCACAGGGATCTACGAGCAGTACTTC.

This clone has just a few counts. The V and J genes are TRBV7-9 and TRBJ2-5, with 10 bases matching TRBD1. This CDR3 contains 13 residues. Germline V lookup: CDR1 SEHNR, CDR2 FQNEAQ (reference sequence). Trimming cost V 8 bases and J 4 bases; bases outside gene matches: 4. The CDR3 here is CASGDRGGETQYF. The CDR3 DNA is TGTGCCAGCGGGGACAGGGGTGGAGAGACCCAGTACTTC.

J is TRBJ2-2 and V is TRBV25-1; 8 bases are shared with TRBD2. The germline V gene encodes CDR1 MGHDK and CDR2 SYGVNS. After removal of 3 bases from V and 1 base from J, the junction contained 4 bases not matched to a gene. The CDR3 has 16 residues. CDR3 residues: CASSDHAGGNTGELFF. In nucleotides, the CDR3 is TGTGCCAGCAGTGACCATGCGGGAGGGAACACCGGGGAGCTGTTTTTT.

This clone appeared once. The rearrangement links TRBV28 to TRBJ1-6; D gene unclear. The germline V and J ends were trimmed by 10 bases and 7 bases, with 20 bases remaining between them. CDR3 length: 15 residues. CDR1 is MDHEN, CDR2 SYDVKM, per germline. The chain's CDR3 is CATSVQAYMNSPLHF. CDR3 sequence (DNA): TGTGCCACCTCCGTCCAGGCCTATATGAATTCACCCCTCCACTTT.

The rearrangement uses TRBV6-2 or TRBV6-3 and TRBJ2-7; 11 bases are shared with TRBD2. This CDR3 has 13 amino acids. The J segment lost 6 bases and the V segment lost 6 bases, leaving 4 bases of the junction unmatched. Germline V gene sequence: CDR1 MNHEY, CDR2 SVGEGT. CDR3: CASSRTSGREQYF. The CDR3 DNA reads TGTGCCAGCAGCCGGACTAGCGGGCGCGAGCAGTACTTC.

Note on this clone: Different DNA sequences within this sample yield the same CDR3. The chain is built from TRBV30 and TRBJ2-7; 9 bases are shared with TRBD1. Losses at the gene ends were 3 bases for V and 2 bases for J; bases not matched to a gene: 2. This CDR3 is 13 amino acids long. Germline loops: CDR1 GTSNPN, CDR2 SVGIG (reference sequence). CDR3 bases: TGTGCCTGGAGACAGGGGGCAACCTACGAGCAGTACTTC. Its protein product is CAWRQGATYEQYF.

CDR3 protein: CASSKAKLDGLGEQYF. As DNA, the CDR3 is TGTGCCAGCTCTAAGGCCAAATTAGACGGGTTAGGAGAGCAGTACTTC. The chain couples TRBV6-6 to TRBJ2-7; the D is unclear. The germline CDR1 and CDR2 sequences are MNHNY and SVGAGI (reference sequence). The length of the CDR3 is 16 residues. V lost 8 bases and J lost 7, with 27 bases in between.

The chain combines TRBV10-3 with TRBJ2-5; 14 nucleotides match TRBD2. CDR3 length: 16 amino acids. Germline CDR1 ENHRY, CDR2 SYGVKD. J gave up 8 bases and V 8 bases, and 13 bases lay outside the gene matches. CDR3 amino acids: CAISRDIGTSGSTQYF. CDR3 sequence (DNA): TGTGCCATCTCCCGGGACATCGGGACTAGCGGGAGTACCCAGTACTTC.

The chain employs TRBV11-2 and TRBJ2-7; TRBD2 aligns across 10 bases. The germline V gene has CDR1 SGHAT and CDR2 FQNNGV. With V trimmed by 7 bases and J by 0 bases, 3 bases remained unmatched. The CDR3 extends over 14 amino acids. DNA of the CDR3: TGTGCCAGCACCAGGACTAGCGGCTCCTACGAGCAGTACTTC. Residues: CASTRTSGSYEQYF.